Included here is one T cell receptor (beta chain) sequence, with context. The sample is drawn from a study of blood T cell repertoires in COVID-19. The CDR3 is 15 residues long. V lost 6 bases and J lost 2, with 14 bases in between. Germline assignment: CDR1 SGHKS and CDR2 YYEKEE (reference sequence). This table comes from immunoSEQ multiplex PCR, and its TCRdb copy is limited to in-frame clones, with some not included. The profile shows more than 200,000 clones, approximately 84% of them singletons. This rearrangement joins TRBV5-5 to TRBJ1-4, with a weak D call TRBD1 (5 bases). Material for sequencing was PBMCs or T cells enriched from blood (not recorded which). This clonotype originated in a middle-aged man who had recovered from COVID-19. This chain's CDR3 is CASNRPGGTNEKLFF. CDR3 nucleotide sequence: TGTGCCAGCAACCGACCCGGGGGGACTAATGAAAAACTGTTTTTT.